These 29 T cell receptor beta chains were sequenced from one sample in a study of cytotoxic CD8 clonotypes in ibrutinib-treated CLL. Sequencing used immunoSEQ multiplex PCR; TCRdb keeps in-frame clones, though not all of them. The sample has around 200,000 clones; 79% are singletons. Sequenced here: PBMCs, sampled after 12 months of ibrutinib treatment. These receptors were obtained from a human donor with chronic lymphocytic leukemia.

This clone turned up a few times. The chain combines TRBV5-1 with TRBJ2-7; no clear D gene. The CDR3 is 12 residues long. V was clipped by 4 bases and J by 2 bases, with 7 bases between them. Germline loops: CDR1 SGHRS, CDR2 YFSETQ. The CDR3 protein is CASSPSPYEQYF. CDR3 DNA: TGCGCCAGCAGCCCGTCCCCCTACGAGCAGTACTTC.

The chain uses TRBV13 and TRBJ2-7; 8 bases match TRBD2. The V gene end was trimmed by 5 bases and the J gene end by 4 bases; junction bases not matched to a gene: 13. The germline CDR1 and CDR2 sequences are PRHDT and FYEKMQ (reference sequence). The CDR3 totals 16 residues. The DNA for the CDR3 is TGTGCCAGCAGCCCCTCCGGGGGGGCGCGTCGTTACGAGCAGTACTTC. Translated, it gives CASSPSGGARRYEQYF.

This clone was seen more than once but under ten times. The rearrangement links TRBV5-8 to TRBJ2-7; a possible D gene is TRBD2 (5 bases). V gave up 6 bases and J gave up 6 bases, with 22 bases separating them. CDR1 and CDR2 from the germline V gene are SGHTS and YDEGEE. This CDR3 spans 15 amino acids. The CDR3 is CASILRGRLYGEQYF. Here the CDR3 DNA reads TGTGCCAGCATTCTGAGAGGGAGACTTTACGGCGAGCAGTACTTC.

This clone was recorded many times. The chain couples TRBV28 to TRBJ1-3; D call uncertain. Germline V lookup: CDR1 MDHEN, CDR2 SYDVKM. The CDR3 totals 14 residues. The V end was cut by 1 base, the J end by 0 bases, with 4 bases between. In DNA form, the CDR3 reads TGTGCCAGCAGTTTATCAACCTCTGGAAACACCATATATTTT. Its translation is CASSLSTSGNTIYF. The full variable domain, in which reference TRBV28 and TRBJ1-3 provide the parts outside the CDR3, is DVKVTQSSRYLVKRTGEKVFLECVQDMDHENMFWYRQDPGLGLRLIYFSYDVKMKEKGDIPEGYSVSREKKERFSLILESASTNQTSMYLCASSLSTSGNTIYFGEGSWLTVV.

The V and J genes are TRBV19 and TRBJ2-3; 13 bases match TRBD2. The V gene end was trimmed by 5 bases and the J gene end by 0 bases; junction bases not matched to a gene: 8. The CDR3 totals 18 residues. Germline V lookup: CDR1 LNHDA, CDR2 SQIVND (reference sequence). The CDR3 sequence: CASSLGTSGAISTDTQYF. The CDR3 DNA follows: TGTGCCAGTAGTCTCGGGACTAGCGGGGCAATAAGCACAGATACGCAGTATTTT.

This sequence joins TRBV28 and TRBJ2-7, with D tentatively TRBD1 or TRBD2 (6 bases each). CDR1 is MDHEN and CDR2 is SYDVKM in the germline V gene. The CDR3 covers 14 residues. Trimming removed 3 bases at V and 4 bases at J, with 13 bases between. The CDR3 is CASSLDGGGYEQYF. Written as DNA, the CDR3 is TGTGCCAGCAGTTTGGACGGAGGGGGTTACGAGCAGTACTTC.

This chain links TRBV14 with TRBJ2-3; D could derive from TRBD1 or TRBD2 (5 bases each). CDR1 and CDR2 from the germline V gene are SGHDN and FVKESK. The germline V and J ends were trimmed by 4 bases and 2 bases, with 13 bases remaining between them. There are 15 residues in the CDR3. This CDR3 reads CASSRSGTVTDTQYF. In DNA, the CDR3 is TGTGCCAGCAGCCGATCCGGGACCGTCACAGATACGCAGTATTTT.

The rearrangement links TRBV6-1 to TRBJ1-1; 7 bases align to TRBD1. Per germline, CDR1 MNHNS and CDR2 SASEGT. CDR3 length: 14 residues. With 4 bases clipped from V and 3 bases from J, the junction kept 5 bases outside the gene matches. CDR3 nucleotide sequence: TGTGCCAGCAGTGGGGGGACAGACTACACTGAAGCTTTCTTT. Its translation is CASSGGTDYTEAFF.

The V call is TRBV6-5, the J call TRBJ2-7; D is unresolved. Trimming stripped 6 bases from V and 2 bases from J, with 11 bases between. The CDR3 consists of 13 residues. Germline CDR1 and CDR2: MNHEY and SVGAGI. Here the CDR3 reads CASRGQGTYEQYF. The CDR3 region has the DNA TGTGCCAGCAGAGGTCAAGGGACCTACGAGCAGTACTTC.

This clone has just one count. The V gene is TRBV28, the J gene TRBJ1-2, with D unclear. Germline CDR1 is MDHEN and CDR2 is SYDVKM. CDR3 size: 17 residues. The V gene lost 1 base and the J gene lost 2 bases, with 17 bases spanning the gap. The CDR3 bases are TGTGCCAGCAGTTTATCGGGCAGGCGAGATGGGAACTATGGCTACACCTTC. Translated, it gives CASSLSGRRDGNYGYTF.

J is TRBJ2-1 and V is TRBV6-5; D possibly matches TRBD1 or TRBD2 (6 bases each). The V gene's germline CDR1 is MNHEY and CDR2 SVGAGI. The CDR3 is 11 amino acids. Trimming cost V 5 bases and J 13 bases, with 12 bases left between them. The CDR3 region has the DNA TGTGCCAGCAGTCACGCGGGACAACAGTTCTTC. Residues: CASSHAGQQFF.

This rearrangement joins TRBV6-6 to TRBJ2-3, with TRBD1 identical over 8 bases. Losses at the gene ends were 2 bases for V and 5 bases for J; bases not matched to a gene: 9. In germline, CDR1 is MNHNY, CDR2 SVGAGI (reference sequence). CDR3 length equals 16 residues. The CDR3 DNA is TGTGCCAGCAGTTACGGTCACCAGGGGGCGAAAGATACGCAGTATTTT. It translates to CASSYGHQGAKDTQYF.

The chain employs TRBV19 and TRBJ2-7, with TRBD1 matching 8 bases. Germline-derived CDR1 and CDR2 are LNHDA and SQIVND (reference sequence). The length of the CDR3 is 13 residues. The trim removed 3 bases at V and 6 bases at J, leaving 4 bases unmatched. The DNA for the CDR3 is TGTGCCAGTAGTATCGACAGGGGAGGCGAGCAGTACTTC. It is translated as CASSIDRGGEQYF. Full variable domain (outside the CDR3, taken from reference TRBV19 and TRBJ2-7): DGGITQSPKYLFRKEGQNVTLSCEQNLNHDAMYWYRQDPGQGLRLIYYSQIVNDFQKGDIAEGYSVSREKKESFPLTVTSAQKNPTAFYLCASSIDRGGEQYFGPGTRLTVT.

This chain uses TRBV4-1 with TRBJ2-3; 12 nucleotides agree with TRBD1. The germline V gene has CDR1 MGHRA and CDR2 YSYEKL. The trim removed 5 bases at V and 4 bases at J, leaving 4 bases unmatched. The CDR3 has 15 residues. The CDR3 nucleotides read TGCGCCAGCAGCTACGGGACAGGGGGCCCAGATACGCAGTATTTT. Protein sequence: CASSYGTGGPDTQYF.

This chain joins TRBV13 and TRBJ2-3; 9 nucleotides agree with TRBD2. The CDR3 is 15 residues long. CDR1 is PRHDT and CDR2 is FYEKMQ in the germline V gene (reference sequence). V was pared by 5 bases and J by 2 bases, with 5 bases of the junction left unmatched. The CDR3 region has the DNA TGTGCCAGCAGCGCGACTAGCGGATCCACAGATACGCAGTATTTT. This translates into CASSATSGSTDTQYF.

The CDR3 nucleotides read TGTGCCAGCAGTCCGCTCTCGACTAGCGGGGCACCCTACGAGCAGTACTTC. Translation gives CASSPLSTSGAPYEQYF. The chain employs TRBV27 and TRBJ2-7; 11 bases align to TRBD2. The CDR3 loop spans 17 amino acids. Germline trimming cut 5 bases from V and 2 bases from J; bases unmatched to any gene: 11. Germline assignment: CDR1 MNHEY and CDR2 SMNVEV (reference sequence).

V usage is TRBV2 and J usage is TRBJ2-5; D perhaps matches TRBD1 (5 bases). The CDR3 is 14 residues long. Deletions cut 6 bases from V and 1 base from J, with 12 bases between. Per germline, CDR1 SNHLY and CDR2 FYNNEI. The CDR3 DNA sequence: TGTGCCAGCAGCGAACAGGCAGGCCAAGAGACCCAGTACTTC. Protein sequence: CASSEQAGQETQYF.

The chain is built from TRBV7-9 and TRBJ2-2; 11 bases line up with TRBD2. The CDR3 loop spans 18 amino acids. The ends lost 5 bases at V and 1 base at J; junction bases unmatched: 9. Germline lookup yields CDR1 SEHNR and CDR2 FQNEAQ (reference sequence). CDR3: CASSHGTSGARNTGELFF. In DNA form, the CDR3 reads TGTGCCAGCAGCCACGGGACTAGCGGCGCTCGGAACACCGGGGAGCTGTTTTTT.

The chain uses TRBV7-6 and TRBJ2-2; D uncertain. The length of the CDR3 is 14 residues. Germline loops: CDR1 SGHVS, CDR2 FNYEAQ. V dropped 1 base and J dropped 7 bases, with 10 bases sitting between them. CDR3 loop: CASSLVVDGGELFF. CDR3 sequence (DNA): TGTGCCAGCAGCTTAGTGGTAGATGGCGGGGAGCTGTTTTTT. Drawing the rest from reference TRBV7-6 and TRBJ2-2, the complete variable domain is GAGVSQSPRYKVTKRGQDVALRCDPISGHVSLYWYRQALGQGPEFLTYFNYEAQQDKSGLPNDRFSAERPEGSISTLTIQRTEQRDSAMYRCASSLVVDGGELFFGEGSRLTVL.

The chain is built from TRBV9 and TRBJ2-3; 8 nucleotides match TRBD2. Germline V gives CDR1 SGDLS, CDR2 YYNGEE. V dropped 4 bases and J dropped 4; count of bases not matched to a gene: 8. This CDR3 comprises 15 residues. The CDR3 DNA reads as TGTGCCAGCAGCCTTCTCCGGGAGGGAGCAGATACGCAGTATTTT. This encodes CASSLLREGADTQYF.

This clone showed up just once. This sequence joins TRBV11-3 and TRBJ2-2; D is uncertain. The CDR3 spans 13 residues. Between the trimmed V and J ends, which lost 3 bases and 7 bases, there was a span of 9 bases. Germline V gene lookup returns CDR1 SGHNT and CDR2 YENEEA. The CDR3 reads CASSFLSGGELFF. The DNA of the CDR3 is TGTGCCAGCAGCTTTCTCTCGGGCGGGGAGCTGTTTTTT. Filled out from reference TRBV11-3 and TRBJ2-2, the complete variable domain reads EAGVVQSPRYKIIEKKQPVAFWCNPISGHNTLYWYLQNLGQGPELLIRYENEEAVDDSQLPKDRFSAERLKGVDSTLKIQPAELGDSAVYLCASSFLSGGELFFGEGSRLTVL.

This clone showed up just a few times. The CDR3 is CASGSGTGNSGNTIYF. The DNA of the CDR3 is TGTGCCAGCGGATCGGGGACAGGCAACTCTGGAAACACCATATATTTT. The rearrangement links TRBV7-9 to TRBJ1-3; 8 bases fit TRBD1. This CDR3 spans 16 amino acids. Germline-derived CDR1 and CDR2 are SEHNR and FQNEAQ (reference sequence). V shed 8 bases, J shed 0 bases, and the junction held 9 bases outside the gene matches.

The CDR3 sequence is CASSWDGNTEAFF. CDR3 DNA sequence: TGTGCCAGCAGCTGGGACGGCAACACTGAAGCTTTCTTT. The gene calls are TRBV5-4 and TRBJ1-1; a weak D match, TRBD1 (5 bases). The V gene lost 3 bases and the J gene lost 2 bases, with 8 bases spanning the gap. This CDR3 is 13 amino acids long. CDR1 and CDR2 from the germline V gene are SGHNT and YYREEE (reference sequence).

The V gene is TRBV6-5, the J gene TRBJ1-2; D is unclear. The CDR3 totals 15 residues. Germline CDR1 reads MNHEY; CDR2 reads SVGAGI. V lost 5 bases and J 4 bases, leaving 17 bases between the germline ends. CDR3: CASSTSGGSIYGYTF. The CDR3 DNA reads TGTGCCAGCAGTACCTCTGGAGGGTCGATCTATGGCTACACCTTC.

This chain joins TRBV20-1 and TRBJ2-7, with 9 positions matching TRBD1. The CDR3 has 11 amino acids. Looked up from germline, CDR1 is DFQATT and CDR2 is SNEGSKA (reference sequence). The CDR3 spells CRAGQGNEQYF. The CDR3 DNA reads as TGCAGAGCGGGACAGGGAAACGAGCAGTACTTC.

The chain is built from TRBV4-2 and TRBJ1-3; TRBD1 might be the D (5 bases). The ends were cut back, 1 base at V and 0 bases at J, with 10 bases in the middle. The CDR3 is 16 amino acids. Germline assignment: CDR1 LGHNA and CDR2 YNFKEQ. This CDR3 reads CASSQAGQSSGNTIYF. The CDR3 coding sequence is TGTGCCAGCAGCCAAGCAGGGCAGAGCTCTGGAAACACCATATATTTT.

This chain links TRBV5-1 with TRBJ1-2; maybe TRBD1 (6 bases). CDR1 and CDR2 (germline): SGHRS, YFSETQ. The ends were cut back, 0 bases at V and 6 bases at J, with 12 bases in the middle. The length of the CDR3 is 14 residues. The CDR3 coding sequence is TGCGCCAGCAGCTTGGTTTCGGGGGGCAATGGCTACACCTTC. It translates to CASSLVSGGNGYTF.

The CDR3 DNA reads as TGTGCCAGCTCACCATTCCCCCCACGGGAGAGAGCTAACTATGGCTACACCTTC. Residues: CASSPFPPRERANYGYTF. This rearrangement joins TRBV18 to TRBJ1-2; no clear D gene. In germline, CDR1 is KGHSH, CDR2 LQKENI. V was clipped by 2 bases and J by 0 bases, with 19 bases between them. The CDR3 runs to 18 residues. The full variable domain, with the rest looked up from reference TRBV18 and TRBJ1-2, is NAGVMQNPRHLVRRRGQEARLRCSPMKGHSHVYWYRQLPEEGLKFMVYLQKENIIDESGMPKERFSAEFPKEGPSILRIQQVVRGDSAAYFCASSPFPPRERANYGYTFGSGTRLTVV.

V usage is TRBV5-1 and J usage is TRBJ1-2; TRBD1 agrees at 12 bases. This CDR3 contains 17 residues. Germline V CDR1 and CDR2: SGHRS, YFSETQ. V lost 5 bases and J lost 6; bases outside the gene matches: 14. The CDR3 here is CASSSGTGGVLVHGYTF. Written as DNA, the CDR3 is TGCGCCAGCAGTTCCGGGACAGGGGGCGTATTGGTACATGGCTACACCTTC.